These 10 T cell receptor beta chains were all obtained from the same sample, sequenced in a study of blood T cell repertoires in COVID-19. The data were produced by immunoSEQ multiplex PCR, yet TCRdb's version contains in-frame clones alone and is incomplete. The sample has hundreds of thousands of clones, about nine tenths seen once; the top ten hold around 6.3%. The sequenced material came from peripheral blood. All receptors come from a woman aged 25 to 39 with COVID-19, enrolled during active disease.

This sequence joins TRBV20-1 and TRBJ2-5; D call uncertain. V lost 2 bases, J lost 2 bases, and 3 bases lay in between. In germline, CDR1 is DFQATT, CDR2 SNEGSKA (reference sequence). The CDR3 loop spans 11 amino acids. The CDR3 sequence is CSARQQETQYF. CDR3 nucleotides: TGCAGTGCTAGACAGCAAGAGACCCAGTACTTC.

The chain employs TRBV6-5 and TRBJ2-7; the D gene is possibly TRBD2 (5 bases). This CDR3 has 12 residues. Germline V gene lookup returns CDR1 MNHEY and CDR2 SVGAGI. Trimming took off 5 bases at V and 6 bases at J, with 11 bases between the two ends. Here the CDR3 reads CASSPTTGEQYV. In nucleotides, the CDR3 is TGTGCCAGCAGTCCGACTACGGGCGAGCAGTACGTC.

The CDR3 here is CASSRKLAGEHNEQFF. The CDR3 coding sequence is TGTGCCAGCAGTCGAAAACTAGCGGGGGAACACAATGAGCAGTTCTTC. The chain uses TRBV27 and TRBJ2-1; 11 bases are a match to TRBD2. Looked up from germline, CDR1 is MNHEY and CDR2 is SMNVEV (reference sequence). V dropped 5 bases and J dropped 5; count of bases not matched to a gene: 8. The CDR3 contains 16 residues.

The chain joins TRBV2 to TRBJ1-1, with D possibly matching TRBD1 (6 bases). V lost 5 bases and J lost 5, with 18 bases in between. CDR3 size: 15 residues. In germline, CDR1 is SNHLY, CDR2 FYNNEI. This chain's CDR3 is CASSQRGPGGTEAFF. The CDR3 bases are TGTGCCAGCAGTCAACGGGGGCCGGGGGGGACTGAAGCTTTCTTT.

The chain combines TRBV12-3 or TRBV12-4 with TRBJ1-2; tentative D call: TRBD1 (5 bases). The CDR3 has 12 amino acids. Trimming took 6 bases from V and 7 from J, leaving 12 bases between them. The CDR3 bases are TGTGCCAGCAGGCTCAGGGAAGGTGGCTACACCTTC. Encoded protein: CASRLREGGYTF.

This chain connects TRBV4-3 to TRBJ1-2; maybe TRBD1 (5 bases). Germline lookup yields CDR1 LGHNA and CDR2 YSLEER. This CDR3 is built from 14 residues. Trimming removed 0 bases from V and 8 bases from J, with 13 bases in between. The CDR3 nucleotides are TGCGCCAGCAGCCAAGATGGGCAGGGTGGAGGCTACACCTTC. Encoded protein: CASSQDGQGGGYTF.

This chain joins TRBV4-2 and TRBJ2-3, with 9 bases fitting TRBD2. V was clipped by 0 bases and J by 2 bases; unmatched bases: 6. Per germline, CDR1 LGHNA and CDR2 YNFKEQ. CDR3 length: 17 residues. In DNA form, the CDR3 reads TGTGCCAGCAGCCAAGACCCACCGGGACTAGCCACAGATACGCAGTATTTT. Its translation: CASSQDPPGLATDTQYF.

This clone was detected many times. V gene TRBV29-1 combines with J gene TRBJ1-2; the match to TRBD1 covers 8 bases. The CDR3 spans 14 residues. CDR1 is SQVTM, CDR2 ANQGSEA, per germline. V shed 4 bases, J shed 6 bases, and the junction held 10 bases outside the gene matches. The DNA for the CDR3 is TGCAGCGTTGTCGAGACAGGGGCGTTTGATGGCTACACCTTC. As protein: CSVVETGAFDGYTF.

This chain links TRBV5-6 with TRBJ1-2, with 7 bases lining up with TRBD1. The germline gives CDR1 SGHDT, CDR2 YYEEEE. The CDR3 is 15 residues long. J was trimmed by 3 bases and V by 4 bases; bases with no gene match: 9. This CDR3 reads CASSTRTGPDYGYTF. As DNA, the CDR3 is TGTGCCAGCAGCACCCGGACAGGTCCAGACTATGGCTACACCTTC.

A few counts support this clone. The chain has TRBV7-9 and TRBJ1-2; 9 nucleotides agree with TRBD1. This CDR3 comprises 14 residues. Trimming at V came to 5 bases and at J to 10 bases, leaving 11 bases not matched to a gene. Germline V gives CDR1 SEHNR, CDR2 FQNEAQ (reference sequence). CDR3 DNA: TGTGCCAGCAGCCTCCCCCGGGACAGGGAATACTACACCTTC. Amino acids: CASSLPRDREYYTF.